This T cell receptor (beta chain) came from a study of blood T cell repertoires in COVID-19. Data came from immunoSEQ multiplex PCR; TCRdb stores just in-frame clones and leaves some out. The data contain under 200,000 clones, around three quarters of them singletons. This CDR3 has 13 residues. CDR1 is LNHDA and CDR2 is SQIVND in the germline V gene (reference sequence). V dropped 5 bases and J dropped 4 bases, with 8 bases sitting between them. The TCR sequence derives from a man in his 70s with active or convalescent COVID-19. The sequenced sample consisted of peripheral blood. This rearrangement joins TRBV19 to TRBJ1-4; D is undetermined. This chain's CDR3 is CASSVADNEKLFF. The CDR3 nucleotides read TGTGCCAGTAGTGTTGCAGATAATGAAAAACTGTTTTTT. Full variable domain (outside the CDR3, taken from reference TRBV19 and TRBJ1-4): DGGITQSPKYLFRKEGQNVTLSCEQNLNHDAMYWYRQDPGQGLRLIYYSQIVNDFQKGDIAEGYSVSREKKESFPLTVTSAQKNPTAFYLCASSVADNEKLFFGSGTQLSVL.